This TCR beta chain derives from a study of cytotoxic CD8 clonotypes in ibrutinib-treated CLL. Study as a whole: The patients, about a dozen relapsed/refractory and approximately 14 treatment-naive, included 17 who were IGHV unmutated. Mean values per sample were a few hundred thousand productive templates and tens of thousands of productive rearrangements.

About this clone: What it binds is not known.

Study-wide results and limits: The study found clonality rose at ibrutinib response, then fell toward baseline at progression.

This CDR3 has 14 residues. V was trimmed by 0 bases and J by 4 bases, leaving 7 bases between them. Germline CDR1 reads SGHRS; CDR2 reads YFSETQ. Assay used: immunoSEQ multiplex PCR; TCRdb lists only in-frame clones, some missing. This sample carries approximately 190,000 clones, approximately 79% of them seen once, and the ten largest clones take about 10%. J is TRBJ2-2 and V is TRBV5-1; D call uncertain. This receptor was obtained from a human donor with chronic lymphocytic leukemia. The sequences come from PBMCs, collected after 12 months of ibrutinib treatment. The CDR3 DNA reads TGCGCCAGCAGCTTGGGAACGGCCACCGGGGAGCTGTTTTTT. The encoded protein is CASSLGTATGELFF.